Shown below are 3 T cell receptor beta chains from a single sample sequenced in a study of blood T cells in healthy people across ages. Sample-barcoded 5' priming and a J-beta primer mix drove a second PCR of roughly 6 to 12 cycles. Via MiXCR, TCRdb re-called the 5' RACE reads, giving one row per CDR3 protein. The sample carries approximately 1.5 million distinct CDR3 sequences, approximately 32% recorded once. The sequencing input was blood. The receptors originated from a woman under 40 in good health.

This clonotype was seen only a few times. This chain connects TRBV3-1 to TRBJ2-3; TRBD2 might be the D (6 bases). CDR3 length equals 15 residues. The V end was cut by 6 bases, the J end by 1 base, with 14 bases between. Germline-derived CDR1 and CDR2 are LGHDT and YNNKEL (reference sequence). The CDR3 DNA reads TGTGCCAGCAGTCCGGGACTTTCCCGCACAGATACGCAGTATTTT. Translation: CASSPGLSRTDTQYF.

V usage is TRBV7-9 and J usage is TRBJ2-3; D is unclear. With 5 bases removed from V and 2 bases from J, the gap between germline ends came to 17 bases. CDR3 size: 16 residues. Germline CDR1 is SEHNR and CDR2 is FQNEAQ (reference sequence). The CDR3 reads CASSRRSEKATDTQYF. CDR3 in DNA: TGTGCCAGCAGCAGAAGGTCAGAAAAAGCCACAGATACGCAGTATTTT.

This clonotype turned up a few times. The rearrangement uses TRBV11-2 and TRBJ2-7; TRBD1 aligns across 7 bases. Germline CDR1 is SGHAT and CDR2 is FQNNGV. V lost 2 bases and J lost 5; bases outside the gene matches: 3. The CDR3 is made up of 13 amino acids. The CDR3 protein is CASSLPGGHEQYF. The CDR3, as DNA: TGTGCCAGCAGCTTACCAGGGGGACACGAGCAGTACTTC.